This TCR beta chain was sequenced during a study of shared clonotypes between healthy human individuals. General study results and limits: Shared clonotypes: 4.5% to 5% naive CD4, around 3.4% naive CD8, 2% to 2.5% memory CD4, 0.4% to 0.5% memory CD8.

Only in-frame clones appear in the TCRdb table, and some are missing; sequencing was by immunoSEQ multiplex PCR. The sample records approximately 1.5 million clones, approximately 98.5% being singletons. CDR1 and CDR2 from the germline V gene are SGHVS and FNYEAQ. V was pared by 5 bases and J by 6 bases, with 2 bases of the junction left unmatched. The CDR3 is 13 amino acids. With respect to this clone: Antigen unknown.

Each of the donors was a healthy adult who was HIV-negative and had not had a recent acute infection or vaccination. This receptor was obtained from a man aged 25 to 40 in good health. The chain uses TRBV7-6 and TRBJ2-1; 9 bases are shared with TRBD2. The specimen sequenced was naive CD4+ T cells sorted from blood. Subset denoted: CD45RA+ positively selected. The CDR3 is CASSLLAGNEQFF. CDR3 coding DNA: TGTGCCAGCAGCCTACTAGCGGGCAATGAGCAGTTCTTC.